A single TCR beta chain is shown here with its context. Its specific antigen is unknown. There are no base qualities to consult, and no much larger clone falls within one base. This sample is part of a study of T cell responses to AZD1222 COVID-19 vaccine (dated by TCRdb to the early 2020s). About the investigation overall: AZD1222 recipients with second doses at about 4 weeks or about 12 weeks were pooled, because spike-specific TCR depth and breadth did not differ between schedules. Trial participants were enrolled by age into 18-55, 56-69 and 70-plus year subgroups, with approximately 150, 30 and 60 TCR-sequenced participants respectively. A total of approximately 230 trial participants underwent TCR sequencing, of whom 200 to 220 received two doses of AZD1222 and about 25 received two doses of the MenACWY control vaccine. The research as a whole found: The vaccine-associated CD4 TCRs covered the entire spike protein, and the dominant responses fell in regions 160-218 and 743-854. Because no day 14 peak-response samples were available, the repertoires could be characterized only after the peak T cell response. Spike-specific TCR breadth and depth rose significantly after two AZD1222 doses compared with day 0 and with MenACWY recipients. In the small 56-69-year group, the increase in depth fell short of significance, most likely because of low power. Participants were mostly white British, with more females than males. The authors suggested clonal diversity may have been underestimated. Conclusions about previously exposed vaccinees are limited because only 6 or 7 AZD1222 recipients were SARS-CoV-2 seropositive at baseline. Nearly half of unique spike-specific TCRs reportedly recognized epitopes outside regions mutated in the B.1.351 and B.1.1.7 variants.

Reading the label with the study, this specimen's time point is: baseline before first vaccination. Vaccinee samples were obtained from the UK trials COV001 and COV002, which included a single-blind randomized controlled phase 2/3 trial of AZD1222 (ChAdOx1 nCoV-19) in healthy adults. For TCRbeta chain sequencing, PBMC samples were collected from trial participants at day 0 and at day 28 after the second dose. As encoded in the germline V gene (reference sequence), CDR1 is LNHDA while CDR2 is SQIVND. The CDR3, cysteine through phenylalanine, is 17 amino acids long. The kept DNA is CDR3 alone, 51 bases in frame from the first base. Relative to germline, V is 3 bases shorter and J is 5 bases shorter, with 20 bases between their ends. The CDR3 regions of human TCRbeta chains were analyzed by immunosequencing. The study's own analysis went as follows. Repertoire TCRs were checked for matches against a reference library of SARS-CoV-2-specific TCRs that had been generated using the MIRA antigen-specificity platform. Breadth was defined as the fraction of unique TCRs that were SARS-CoV-2-associated. Depth was defined as the fraction of total T cells that were SARS-CoV-2-associated. Using the MIRA data, every spike-specific TCR was mapped to the spike region that the TCR reacted to and assigned to either a CD4 or a CD8 class. Log10-transformed breadth and depth values were compared by one-way ANOVA with Sidak's multiple comparisons tests. Here the immuneACCESS table is served through TCRdb, limited to in-frame sequences with V and J called. Missing clones are a known gap in these copies; in checked studies unresolved V genes cover under half, and the rest lacks a known reason. The DNA gave D and trimming, while V, J and clone size come from that table. The sample table contains about 120,000 clones; only one count was recorded for roughly nine tenths of them. The ten largest make up around 3.3% of the sample.

This chain is built from TRBV19 and TRBJ1-3, and the D gene may be TRBD1, 6 bases matching. This sequence was found in an adult in good health. The sequenced sample was peripheral blood, obtained on day 0 of AZD1222 vaccination. Here is the DNA: TGTGCCAGTAGTATGTACAAGGGGGGCCATCGGAGAAACACCATATATTTT. This codes for CASSMYKGGHRRNTIYF. Beyond the CDR3, the reference TRBV19 and TRBJ1-3 genes provide the residues; the full variable domain reads: DGGITQSPKYLFRKEGQNVTLSCEQNLNHDAMYWYRQDPGQGLRLIYYSQIVNDFQKGDIAEGYSVSREKKESFPLTVTSAQKNPTAFYLCASSMYKGGHRRNTIYFGEGSWLTVV.